This T cell receptor (beta chain) was obtained from a study of T-cell reconstitution after alpha-beta-depleted transplantation in children. This CDR3 has 14 amino acids. J gave up 3 bases and V 4 bases, and 7 bases lay outside the gene matches. The germline V gene has CDR1 DFQATT and CDR2 SNEGSKA (reference sequence). At least ten counts were recorded for this clonotype. TCRbeta library construction was performed incorporating unique molecular identifiers. From the PCR reads, TCRdb called clonotypes with MiXCR, one entry per CDR3 protein. The sample records more than 200,000 distinct CDR3 sequences, around a sixth being singletons.

This chain uses TRBV20-1 with TRBJ2-3; 7 nucleotides line up with TRBD1. The sequenced sample was PBMCs, mostly from graft donor cells, obtained 360 days after TCRalphabeta/CD19-depleted stem cell transplant. This TCR was sampled from a male patient aged 2 to 10 who had a stem cell transplant for acute lymphoblastic leukemia, so the T cells may come from the graft donor. For the CDR3, the DNA is TGCAGTGCTACTAGAGGGGGCGGGACAGATACGCAGTATTTT. Translation gives CSATRGGGTDTQYF.